This TCR beta chain was sequenced in a study of blood T cell repertoires in COVID-19. The wider study: Acute and convalescent COVID-19 specimens originated in the United States, Italy and Spain. Nucleic acid was either cDNA or gDNA, and it came from T cells, B-cell-depleted T cells, or PBMCs.

The CDR3 totals 20 residues. Germline lookup yields CDR1 MGHRA and CDR2 YSYEKL. The ends lost 4 bases at V and 0 bases at J; junction bases unmatched: 13. How the authors handled the data: It was from reference gene primer amplification that nucleated cell counts were estimated. The assay was immunoSEQ multiplex PCR, and TCRdb's table has in-frame clones only and misses some. The V and J calls and clone size are taken from that table; D and trimming were inferred from the DNA. The sample records about 7,500 clones, 73% being singletons. The chain joins TRBV4-1 to TRBJ2-1, with 12 bases identical to TRBD2. The clonotype was recovered from a human donor in a cohort sampled during active COVID-19. Material for sequencing was peripheral blood. CDR3 nucleotides: TGCGCCAGCAGCCCCCACAGGACTAGCGGGAAACTCAGCTCCTACAATGAGCAGTTCTTC. It translates to CASSPHRTSGKLSSYNEQFF.